A selection of T cell receptor beta chains follows, all from one sample in a study of blood T cell repertoires in COVID-19. Clones were sequenced by immunoSEQ multiplex PCR, and TCRdb holds only the in-frame ones, with some missing. The sample lists fewer than 350,000 clones, 75% to 95% occurring once. The sequenced sample consisted of peripheral blood. These receptors originate from a woman aged 25 to 39 with COVID-19, enrolled during active disease. CDR3s include the opening cysteine and the closing phenylalanine or tryptophan. D genes are given only for firm matches. Expanded clones are given a class, and other clones once, few, many or no size at all.

V: TRBV9; D: TRBD2; size: .; J: TRBJ2-3; DNA: TGTGCCAGCAGCTCAACTAGCGGGAGGATAGATACGCAGTATTTT; CDR3: CASSSTSGRIDTQYF
V: TRBV25-1; D: TRBD1; size: .; J: TRBJ1-4; DNA: TGTGCCAGCAGTGATCCCCGGGACAGGACTGCAACTAATGAAAAACTGTTTTTT; CDR3: CASSDPRDRTATNEKLFF
V: TRBV28; D: .; size: once; J: TRBJ2-5; DNA: TGTGCCAGCAGTTTCGGACAGACGTGGGAGACCCAGTACTTC; CDR3: CASSFGQTWETQYF
V: TRBV7-3; D: .; size: .; J: TRBJ2-5; DNA: TGTGCCAGCAGCTTACTAGGTTTGGGTCAACAAGAGACCCAGTACTTC; CDR3: CASSLLGLGQQETQYF
V: TRBV4-3; D: TRBD2; size: .; J: TRBJ2-1; DNA: TGCGCCAGCAGCCAAGATTCTAGCGGGTGGGACAATGAGCAGTTCTTC; CDR3: CASSQDSSGWDNEQFF
V: TRBV27; D: TRBD2; size: .; J: TRBJ2-1; DNA: TGTGCCAGCAGTTACGGGACTAGCGGGAGGTTGCACAATGAGCAGTTCTTC; CDR3: CASSYGTSGRLHNEQFF
V: TRBV19; D: .; size: .; J: TRBJ1-5; DNA: TGTGCCAGTAGTATAGATGGTGGGCCTGAATCTTGGTACGGCAATCAGCCCCAGCATTTT; CDR3: CASSIDGGPESWYGNQPQHF
V: TRBV30; D: .; size: .; J: TRBJ1-1; DNA: TGTGCCTGGAGTGTATCCCTAAACACTGAAGCTTTCTTT; CDR3: CAWSVSLNTEAFF
V: TRBV18; D: .; size: once; J: TRBJ1-5; DNA: TGTGCCAGCTCACCAGGCGGGGGGGGCAATCAGCCCCAGCATTTT; CDR3: CASSPGGGGNQPQHF
V: TRBV6-5; D: TRBD1; size: .; J: TRBJ1-1; DNA: TGTGCCAGCACAAAGGGACAGGGGAGAACTGAAGCTTTCTTT; CDR3: CASTKGQGRTEAFF
V: TRBV25-1; D: TRBD1; size: .; J: TRBJ1-1; DNA: TGTGCCAGCAGGGACAGGGCAGGGACTGAAGCTTTCTTT; CDR3: CASRDRAGTEAFF
V: TRBV2; D: .; size: once; J: TRBJ2-5; DNA: TGTGCCAGCAGTGACAACAGGGTGAAAGAGACCCAGTACTTC; CDR3: CASSDNRVKETQYF
V: TRBV30; D: .; size: .; J: TRBJ2-7; DNA: TGTGCCTGGAGTGTTTCGGGGATTTCATATGACGAGCAGTACTTC; CDR3: CAWSVSGISYDEQYF
V: TRBV12-5; D: TRBD2; size: .; J: TRBJ2-3; DNA: TGTGCTAGTGGTTTGGGCCTAGCGGGGACAGATACGCAGTATTTT; CDR3: CASGLGLAGTDTQYF
V: TRBV5-6; D: .; size: .; J: TRBJ2-5; DNA: TGTGCCAGCAGCGTACAGGGTTTTGTAGAGACCCAGTACTTC; CDR3: CASSVQGFVETQYF
V: TRBV11-2; D: .; size: .; J: TRBJ2-7; DNA: TGTGCCAGCAGCTTAGGCAGGGCTTACGAGCAGTACTTC; CDR3: CASSLGRAYEQYF
V: TRBV4-2; D: TRBD1; size: .; J: TRBJ2-6; DNA: TGTGCCAGCAGCCAAGCGACAGGGATCACTGGGGCCAACGTCCTGACTTTC; CDR3: CASSQATGITGANVLTF
V: TRBV4-3; D: .; size: .; J: TRBJ1-6; DNA: TGCGCCAGCAGCCAAGAGCGGCTTGCTCCGGCCCTCCACTTT; CDR3: CASSQERLAPALHF
V: TRBV25-1; D: .; size: .; J: TRBJ2-1; DNA: TGTGCCAGCAGTGAGGTCGGGGGAGGCTACAATGAGCAGTTCTTC; CDR3: CASSEVGGGYNEQFF
V: TRBV18; D: .; size: once; J: TRBJ2-3; DNA: TGTGCCAGCTTACCAGGGGCAGCTCGAAGCACAGATACGCAGTATTTT; CDR3: CASLPGAARSTDTQYF
V: TRBV6-6; D: TRBD1; size: .; J: TRBJ2-3; DNA: TGTGCCAGCAGTTACCGGACAGGGGATCTTATGGATACGCAGTATTTT; CDR3: CASSYRTGDLMDTQYF
V: TRBV9; D: TRBD2; size: .; J: TRBJ2-1; DNA: TGTGCCAGCAGCCCGAGGACTAGCGGGAGGTCTTCCTACAATGAGCAGTTCTTC; CDR3: CASSPRTSGRSSYNEQFF
V: TRBV27; D: TRBD2; size: .; J: TRBJ2-1; DNA: TGTGCCACCGCTAGTTCCGGGGGGACCTGGGGGAATGAGCAGTTCTTC; CDR3: CATASSGGTWGNEQFF
V: TRBV24-1; D: TRBD2; size: .; J: TRBJ2-1; DNA: TGTGCCACCAGTGACCCAGGAGCGGGAGGGCCCCATGAGCAGTTCTTC; CDR3: CATSDPGAGGPHEQFF
V: TRBV27; D: .; size: .; J: TRBJ1-5; DNA: TGTGCCAGCAGTTTATCGCCGGGCAATCAGCCCCAGCATTTT; CDR3: CASSLSPGNQPQHF
V: TRBV28; D: .; size: .; J: TRBJ1-5; DNA: TGTGCCAGCAGTTTGGGGAGGGAAGGGCAGCCCCAGCATTTT; CDR3: CASSLGREGQPQHF
V: TRBV24-1; D: .; size: .; J: TRBJ2-2; DNA: TGTGCCACCTCTACGGAGACTTACACCGGGGAGCTGTTTTTT; CDR3: CATSTETYTGELFF
V: TRBV28; D: .; size: .; J: TRBJ2-1; DNA: TGTGCCAGCAGAGCACCAGGGGTCATTGAGCAGTTCTTC; CDR3: CASRAPGVIEQFF
V: TRBV30; D: .; size: .; J: TRBJ2-7; DNA: TGTGCCTTACTTCTGCCCTACGAGCAGTACTTC; CDR3: CALLLPYEQYF
V: TRBV6-5; D: TRBD2; size: .; J: TRBJ2-1; DNA: TGTGCCAGCAGCCCCGGGACTAGCGTCACTGAGCAGTTCTTC; CDR3: CASSPGTSVTEQFF
V: TRBV11-2; D: .; size: .; J: TRBJ1-6; DNA: TGTGCCAGCAGCTTAGACAGGGGTTCACCCCTCCACTTT; CDR3: CASSLDRGSPLHF
V: TRBV10-1; D: TRBD1; size: .; J: TRBJ1-2; DNA: TGCGCCAGCAGTGAAGGACAGGATCCCCAAATATTC; CDR3: CASSEGQDPQIF
V: TRBV5-1; D: .; size: .; J: TRBJ1-6; DNA: TGCGCCAGCAGCCCCGGCGGGTTTGGGTCACCCCTCCACTTT; CDR3: CASSPGGFGSPLHF
V: TRBV6-7; D: TRBD1; size: once; J: TRBJ2-2; DNA: TGTGCCAGCGGCAAGGACAGGGGCGAGTGGGAGCTGTTTTTT; CDR3: CASGKDRGEWELFF
V: TRBV5-1; D: .; size: .; J: TRBJ1-1; DNA: TGCGCCAGCAGCTGGGAGAGTTCGAACACTGAAGCTTTCTTT; CDR3: CASSWESSNTEAFF
V: TRBV6-5; D: TRBD2; size: .; J: TRBJ2-1; DNA: TGTGCCAGCCGATCGACTAGCGGGAGGGTTGAGTTCTTC; CDR3: CASRSTSGRVEFF
V: TRBV7-9; D: TRBD1; size: .; J: TRBJ1-4; DNA: TGTGCCAGCAGCTCAGGGGGCATTGGTGAAAAACTGTTTTTT; CDR3: CASSSGGIGEKLFF
V: TRBV10-3; D: TRBD2; size: .; J: TRBJ2-1; DNA: TGTGCCATAGGACTAGCGGACTACAATGAGCAGTTCTTC; CDR3: CAIGLADYNEQFF
V: TRBV2; D: TRBD1; size: .; J: TRBJ1-4; DNA: TGTGCCAGCAGAGGACAGGGGAATGAAAAACTGTTTTTT; CDR3: CASRGQGNEKLFF
V: TRBV28; D: .; size: .; J: TRBJ1-1; DNA: TGTGCCAGCAGTTCTCTGGGCCCCACTGAAGCTTTCTTT; CDR3: CASSSLGPTEAFF
V: TRBV4-1; D: .; size: .; J: TRBJ2-7; DNA: TGCGCCAGCAGCCAAGATCGGGCTAGCTTAGAGCAGTACTTC; CDR3: CASSQDRASLEQYF
V: TRBV18; D: TRBD1; size: .; J: TRBJ1-4; DNA: TGTGCCAGCTCACCACTAACAGGGGGTGAAAAACTGTTTTTT; CDR3: CASSPLTGGEKLFF
V: TRBV6-5; D: .; size: .; J: TRBJ1-4; DNA: TGTGCCATCCCGGGGGGTACTAATGAAAAACTGTTTTTT; CDR3: CAIPGGTNEKLFF
V: TRBV2; D: .; size: .; J: TRBJ1-2; DNA: TGTGCCGGGGGGCGGGAGAACTATGGCTACACCTTC; CDR3: CAGGRENYGYTF
V: TRBV27; D: .; size: .; J: TRBJ1-4; DNA: TGTGCCAGCAGTTTCCGGGACACCAATGAAAAACTGTTTTTT; CDR3: CASSFRDTNEKLFF
V: TRBV18; D: TRBD2; size: few; J: TRBJ2-5; DNA: TGTGCCAGCTCACCACCGGTCCTTAGCGGGAGAGGAGAGACCCAGTACTTC; CDR3: CASSPPVLSGRGETQYF
V: TRBV5-5; D: TRBD2; size: many; J: TRBJ2-1; DNA: TGTGCCAGCAGCTTGAGACTAGCGGGAGGGTCAAATGAGCAGTTCTTC; CDR3: CASSLRLAGGSNEQFF
V: TRBV9; D: .; size: .; J: TRBJ2-7; DNA: TGTGCCAGCAGCCCCGGACTGGTCGCCTACGAGCAGTACTTC; CDR3: CASSPGLVAYEQYF
V: TRBV28; D: .; size: .; J: TRBJ1-1; DNA: TGTGCCAGCAGTTATAAGGCGGGTGAAGCTTTCTTT; CDR3: CASSYKAGEAFF
V: TRBV10-2; D: TRBD1; size: once; J: TRBJ2-3; DNA: TGCGCCAGCAGGGGGACAGGGGGCGTTCGTGATACGCAGTATTTT; CDR3: CASRGTGGVRDTQYF
V: TRBV2; D: TRBD1; size: .; J: TRBJ1-2; DNA: TGTGCCAGCAGTCTCGACAGGGTAGATGGCTACACCTTC; CDR3: CASSLDRVDGYTF
V: TRBV27; D: .; size: .; J: TRBJ2-1; DNA: TGTGCCAGCAGTTTCCGAGGCAATGAGCAGTTCTTC; CDR3: CASSFRGNEQFF
V: TRBV6-5; D: .; size: .; J: TRBJ1-4; DNA: TGTGCCAGCAGTTACGCGGACACTGAAAAACTGTTTTTT; CDR3: CASSYADTEKLFF
V: TRBV5-4; D: .; size: .; J: TRBJ1-2; DNA: TGTGCCAGCAGCTTGGATCTGAGGGGAGGAGGCTATGGCTACACCTTC; CDR3: CASSLDLRGGGYGYTF
V: TRBV18; D: TRBD1; size: .; J: TRBJ1-1; DNA: TGTGCCAGCTCACTAGACAGGGCGCTGGAAGCTTTCTTT; CDR3: CASSLDRALEAFF
V: TRBV15; D: .; size: .; J: TRBJ2-4; DNA: TGTGCCACCAGCAGAGATCGGCAAGGGGTCCGGTACTTC; CDR3: CATSRDRQGVRYF
V: TRBV7-9; D: TRBD2; size: .; J: TRBJ2-7; DNA: TGTGCCAGCAGCAAAGGGACTAGCGGGTACGAGCAGTACTTC; CDR3: CASSKGTSGYEQYF
V: TRBV5-6; D: .; size: .; J: TRBJ1-1; DNA: TGTGCCAGCAGCTCCAGGGGACGGACTGAAGCTTTCTTT; CDR3: CASSSRGRTEAFF
V: TRBV5-4; D: .; size: .; J: TRBJ1-1; DNA: TGTGCCAGCAGCGCGGGGGGAGCTATAGTTGGCATGAACACTGAAGCTTTCTTT; CDR3: CASSAGGAIVGMNTEAFF